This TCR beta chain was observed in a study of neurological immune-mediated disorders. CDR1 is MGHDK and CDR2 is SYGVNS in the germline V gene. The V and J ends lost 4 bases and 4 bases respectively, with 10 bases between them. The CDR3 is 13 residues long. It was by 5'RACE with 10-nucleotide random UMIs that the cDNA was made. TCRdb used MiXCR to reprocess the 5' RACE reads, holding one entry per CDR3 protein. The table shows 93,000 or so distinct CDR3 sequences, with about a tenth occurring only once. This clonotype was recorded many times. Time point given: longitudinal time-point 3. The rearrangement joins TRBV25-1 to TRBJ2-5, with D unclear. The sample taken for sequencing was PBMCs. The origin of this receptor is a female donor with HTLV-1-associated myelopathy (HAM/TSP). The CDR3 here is CASSGLSGETQYF. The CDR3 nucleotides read TGTGCCAGCAGTGGGTTGAGTGGAGAGACCCAGTACTTC.